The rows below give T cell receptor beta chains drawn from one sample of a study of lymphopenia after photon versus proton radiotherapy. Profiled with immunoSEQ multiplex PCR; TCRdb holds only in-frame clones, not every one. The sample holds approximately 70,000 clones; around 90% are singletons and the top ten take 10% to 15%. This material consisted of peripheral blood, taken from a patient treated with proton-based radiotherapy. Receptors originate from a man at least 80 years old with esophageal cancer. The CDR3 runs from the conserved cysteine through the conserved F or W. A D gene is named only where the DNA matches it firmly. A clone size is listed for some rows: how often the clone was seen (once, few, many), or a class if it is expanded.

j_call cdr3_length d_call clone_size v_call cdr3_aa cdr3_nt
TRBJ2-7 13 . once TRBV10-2 CASSETRYYEQYF TGCGCCAGCAGTGAGACCCGGTACTACGAGCAGTACTTC
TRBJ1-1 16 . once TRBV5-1 CASSPLSGGRNTEAFF TGCGCCAGCAGCCCTCTGTCTGGGGGGAGGAACACTGAAGCTTTCTTT
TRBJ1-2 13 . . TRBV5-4 CASSQQGARGYTF TGTGCCAGCAGCCAGCAAGGGGCGAGGGGCTACACCTTC
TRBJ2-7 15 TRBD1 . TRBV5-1 CASSKTGGADYEQYF TGCGCCAGCAGCAAAACAGGGGGCGCTGACTACGAGCAGTACTTC
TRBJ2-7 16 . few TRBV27 CASSLPRDTFSYEQYF TGTGCCAGCAGTTTACCACGGGACACATTCTCCTACGAGCAGTACTTC
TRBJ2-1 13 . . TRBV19 CASSLGHSNEQFF TGTGCCAGTAGTCTTGGTCATAGCAATGAGCAGTTCTTC
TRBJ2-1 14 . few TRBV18 CASSPLREDNEQFF TGTGCCAGCTCACCACTAAGGGAGGACAATGAGCAGTTCTTC
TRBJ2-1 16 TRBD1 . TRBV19 CASSIVGDRWGNEQFF TGTGCCAGTAGTATAGTCGGGGACAGATGGGGAAATGAGCAGTTCTTC
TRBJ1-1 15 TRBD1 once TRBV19 CASRELRGHDTEAFF TGTGCCAGTAGAGAGCTCAGGGGGCACGACACTGAAGCTTTCTTT
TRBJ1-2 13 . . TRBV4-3 CASSQLRGYGYTF TGCGCCAGCAGCCAACTCCGGGGCTATGGCTACACCTTC
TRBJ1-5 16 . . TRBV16 CASSQSTGGGNQPQHF TGTGCCAGCAGCCAATCTACGGGAGGGGGCAATCAGCCCCAGCATTTT
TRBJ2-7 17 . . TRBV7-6 CASSPSLTRGGTYEQYF TGTGCCAGCAGCCCGAGCCTGACGAGGGGAGGAACCTACGAGCAGTACTTC
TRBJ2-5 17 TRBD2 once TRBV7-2 CASSSRTSGGAGETQYF TGTGCCAGCAGCTCAAGAACTAGCGGGGGGGCCGGAGAGACCCAGTACTTC
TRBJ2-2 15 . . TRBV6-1 CASSESRAGTGELFF TGTGCCAGCAGTGAAAGCAGGGCTGGAACCGGGGAGCTGTTTTTT
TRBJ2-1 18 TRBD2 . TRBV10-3 CAISEPPGLADYYNEQFF TGTGCCATCAGTGAGCCGCCGGGACTAGCGGATTACTACAATGAGCAGTTCTTC
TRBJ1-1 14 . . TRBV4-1 CASSQVRGGTEAFF TGCGCCAGCAGCCAAGTGCGGGGGGGAACTGAAGCTTTCTTT
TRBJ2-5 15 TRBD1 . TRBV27 CASSFSTGGTETQYF TGTGCCAGCAGTTTTTCTACAGGGGGGACAGAGACCCAGTACTTC
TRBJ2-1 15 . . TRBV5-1 CASSLDSPSGNEQFF TGCGCCAGCAGCTTGGACAGCCCATCGGGGAATGAGCAGTTCTTC
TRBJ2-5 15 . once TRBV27 CASSPDWTTWETQYF TGTGCCAGCAGTCCCGACTGGACAACCTGGGAGACCCAGTACTTC
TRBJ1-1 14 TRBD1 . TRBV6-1 CASRKQGANTEAFF TGTGCCAGCAGAAAACAGGGGGCGAACACTGAAGCTTTCTTT
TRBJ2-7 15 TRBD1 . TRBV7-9 CASSWTGGNSYEQYF TGTGCCAGCAGCTGGACAGGGGGCAACTCCTACGAGCAGTACTTC
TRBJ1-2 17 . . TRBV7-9 CASSRGKSPIWDYGYTF TGTGCCAGCAGCCGAGGTAAATCCCCCATATGGGACTATGGCTACACCTTC
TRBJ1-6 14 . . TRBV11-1 CASSLTEDNSPLHF TGTGCCAGCAGCTTAACAGAAGATAATTCACCCCTCCACTTT
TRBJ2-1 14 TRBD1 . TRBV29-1 CSVAGTGGGNEQFF TGCAGCGTAGCCGGGACAGGGGGCGGGAATGAGCAGTTCTTC
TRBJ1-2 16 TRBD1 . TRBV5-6 CASSRPWGQGAYGYTF TGTGCCAGCAGCCGCCCCTGGGGACAGGGGGCCTATGGCTACACCTTC
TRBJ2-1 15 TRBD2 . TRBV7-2 CASSLWTSGRGEQFF TGTGCCAGCAGTCTATGGACTAGCGGGAGAGGTGAGCAGTTCTTC
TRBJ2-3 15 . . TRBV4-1 CASSHFSGSTDTQYF TGCGCCAGCAGCCACTTTTCAGGGAGCACAGATACGCAGTATTTT
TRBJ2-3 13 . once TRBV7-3 CASSVRSADTQYF TGTGCCAGCAGCGTCCGGTCGGCAGATACGCAGTATTTT
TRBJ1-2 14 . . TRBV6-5 CASSYQPGAYGYTF TGTGCCAGCAGTTACCAACCGGGTGCCTATGGCTACACCTTC
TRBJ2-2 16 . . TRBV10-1 CASSGKGFANTGELFF TGCGCCAGCAGCGGCAAGGGGTTCGCGAACACCGGGGAGCTGTTTTTT
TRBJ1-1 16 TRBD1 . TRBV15 CATSRSMTGTGTEAFF TGTGCCACCAGCAGATCGATGACAGGGACGGGGACTGAAGCTTTCTTT
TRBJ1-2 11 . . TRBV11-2 CASSPLYGYTF TGTGCCAGCAGCCCCCTATATGGCTACACCTTC
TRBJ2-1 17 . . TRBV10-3 CAISESTRGRGLNEQFF TGTGCCATCAGTGAGTCGACTCGGGGCAGGGGTTTGAATGAGCAGTTCTTC
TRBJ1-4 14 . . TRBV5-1 CASSAQGLNEKLFF TGCGCCAGCAGCGCACAGGGCCTTAATGAAAAACTGTTTTTT
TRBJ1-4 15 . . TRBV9 CASSVEPILPRKLFF TGTGCCAGCAGCGTAGAGCCAATACTACCCCGAAAACTGTTTTTT
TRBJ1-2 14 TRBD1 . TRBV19 CASGQGTFTGGYTF TGTGCCAGTGGACAGGGGACCTTCACGGGGGGCTACACCTTC
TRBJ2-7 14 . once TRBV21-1 CASSRYRGGDEQYF TGTGCCAGCAGCAGATACAGGGGAGGAGACGAGCAGTACTTC
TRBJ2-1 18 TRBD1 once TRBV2 CASQALGTGGRSYNEQFF TGTGCCAGCCAAGCTTTAGGTACAGGGGGACGCTCCTACAATGAGCAGTTCTTC
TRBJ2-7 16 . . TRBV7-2 CASSLAGRRSSYEQYF TGTGCCAGCAGCTTAGCGGGACGGAGAAGCTCCTACGAGCAGTACTTC
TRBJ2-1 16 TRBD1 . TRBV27 CASSLGRDRGHNEQFF TGTGCCAGCAGTTTAGGCCGGGACAGGGGACACAATGAGCAGTTCTTC
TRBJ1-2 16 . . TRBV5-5 CASSLGTNRDTYGYTF TGTGCCAGCAGCTTGGGTACAAACCGGGACACCTATGGCTACACCTTC
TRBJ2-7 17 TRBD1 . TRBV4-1 CASSIRSGQGVTYEQYF TGCGCCAGCAGCATTCGTTCAGGACAGGGGGTGACCTACGAGCAGTACTTC
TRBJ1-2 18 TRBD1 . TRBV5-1 CASSLAKGPRQGTYGYTF TGCGCCAGCAGCTTGGCCAAGGGGCCTAGACAGGGGACGTATGGCTACACCTTC
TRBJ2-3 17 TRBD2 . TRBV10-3 CAIRPGLAGGGTDTQYF TGTGCCATCAGACCGGGACTAGCGGGAGGAGGGACAGATACGCAGTATTTT